The 26 T cell receptor beta chains presented below share a single source sample, sequenced in a study of blood T cell repertoires in COVID-19. Method: immunoSEQ multiplex PCR; TCRdb's copy keeps in-frame clones and lacks some. The data show 210,000 or so clones, roughly 80% seen once. The sequenced material came from peripheral blood. The receptor set was obtained from a woman at least 80 years old with active or convalescent COVID-19.

The J gene is TRBJ2-7, the V gene TRBV15, with 7 bases that match TRBD1. Germline CDR1 is LNHNV and CDR2 is YYDKDF (reference sequence). This CDR3 region has 15 residues. Trimming cost V 0 bases and J 5 bases; bases outside gene matches: 7. CDR3 in amino acids: CATSRDTGVRHEQYF. CDR3 nucleotide sequence: TGTGCCACCAGCAGAGATACAGGGGTTAGGCACGAGCAGTACTTC. The entire variable domain, with the rest obtained from reference TRBV15 and TRBJ2-7, is as follows: DAMVIQNPRYQVTQFGKPVTLSCSQTLNHNVMYWYQQKSSQAPKLLFHYYDKDFNNEADTPDNFQSRRPNTSFCFLDIRSPGLGDTAMYLCATSRDTGVRHEQYFGPGTRLTVT.

The gene calls are TRBV7-3 and TRBJ2-2, with 9 bases matching TRBD2. V dropped 0 bases and J dropped 4; count of bases not matched to a gene: 3. This CDR3 spans 16 amino acids. The germline V gene has CDR1 SGHTA and CDR2 FQGTGA. For the CDR3, the DNA is TGTGCCAGCAGCTTAACTAGCGGGGGTTTCACCGGGGAGCTGTTTTTT. Translation gives CASSLTSGGFTGELFF.

The chain recombines TRBV6-2 or TRBV6-3 with TRBJ2-7; 7 bases match TRBD2. After removal of 6 bases from V and 7 bases from J, the junction contained 9 bases not matched to a gene. The CDR3 contains 13 residues. Germline CDR1 MNHEY, CDR2 SVGEGT. The CDR3 region is CASSPSGALEQYF. CDR3 sequence (DNA): TGTGCCAGCAGCCCAAGCGGGGCCTTGGAGCAGTACTTC.

In its sample, this clone was seen once. The V call is TRBV2, the J call TRBJ1-1, with 7 bases identical to TRBD1. Losses at the gene ends were 9 bases for V and 7 bases for J; bases not matched to a gene: 11. CDR3 length: 13 residues. CDR1 and CDR2 from the germline V gene are SNHLY and FYNNEI. The CDR3 coding sequence is TGTGCCAGTACCCTAGACAGGGATGGTGAAGCTTTCTTT. It is translated as CASTLDRDGEAFF.

The CDR3 loop reads CASSPIGSRGEAFF. The CDR3 nucleotides are TGTGCCAGCTCACCCATAGGCTCTCGAGGGGAAGCTTTCTTT. The chain is built from TRBV18 and TRBJ1-1; D is uncertain. The V gene lost 3 bases and the J gene lost 8 bases, with 16 bases spanning the gap. The germline CDR1 and CDR2 sequences are KGHSH and LQKENI. The CDR3 sequence is 14 residues long.

This clone was recorded once. V gene TRBV18 combines with J gene TRBJ1-1; D gene unclear. The CDR3 has 14 amino acids. Germline V gene sequence: CDR1 KGHSH, CDR2 LQKENI. Trimming pared 3 bases from V and 1 base from J, leaving 9 bases between. CDR3 DNA sequence: TGTGCCAGCTCACCCACCGGGTGGAACACTGAAGCTTTCTTT. Amino acids: CASSPTGWNTEAFF.

This chain uses TRBV7-2 with TRBJ2-1; 8 bases are a match to TRBD2. Germline values: CDR1 SGHTA, CDR2 FQGNSA. CDR3 length: 16 residues. The V segment lost 1 base and the J segment 7 bases; nucleotides outside the gene matches: 9. In DNA, the CDR3 is TGTGCCAGCAGCTTAGTGTACGGGAGGGCCGGGAATGAGCAGTTCTTC. Residues: CASSLVYGRAGNEQFF.

The chain links TRBV24-1 to TRBJ2-1; 10 bases are a match to TRBD1. The CDR3 extends over 15 amino acids. CDR1 KGHDR and CDR2 SFDVKD come from the germline V gene. V was pared by 5 bases and J by 8 bases, with 8 bases of the junction left unmatched. The CDR3 DNA reads as TGTGCCACCAGTGGTAGGACAGGGGGTGCCGATGAGCAGTTCTTC. Amino acid sequence: CATSGRTGGADEQFF.

J is TRBJ2-2 and V is TRBV19, with a tentative D call TRBD2 (6 bases). This CDR3 has 16 residues. V was shortened by 6 bases and J by 0 bases, with 14 bases between the two germline ends. Germline V gene data show CDR1 as LNHDA and CDR2 as SQIVND (reference sequence). The CDR3 region has the DNA TGTGCCAGTAGGGTGCGGGGTGTACCGAACACCGGGGAGCTGTTTTTT. This sequence encodes CASRVRGVPNTGELFF.

V usage is TRBV7-2 and J usage is TRBJ2-7; 10 nucleotides align to TRBD1. Germline V gene sequence: CDR1 SGHTA, CDR2 FQGNSA. CDR3 size: 15 residues. The V and J ends lost 4 bases and 5 bases, in that order; junction bases with no gene match: 8. The CDR3 protein is CASSSATGGMDEQYF. Written as DNA, the CDR3 is TGTGCCAGCAGCTCCGCGACAGGGGGCATGGACGAGCAGTACTTC.

V and J are TRBV11-3 and TRBJ2-7, with D perhaps TRBD1 (5 bases). With 4 bases removed from V and 3 bases from J, the gap between germline ends came to 10 bases. The CDR3 runs 13 residues. In germline, CDR1 is SGHNT, CDR2 YENEEA. The CDR3 sequence is CASSSDTFYEQYF. CDR3 DNA: TGTGCCAGCAGCTCGGACACCTTCTACGAGCAGTACTTC.

A single count supports this clone. V gene TRBV2 combines with J gene TRBJ2-3; maybe TRBD2 (6 bases). The CDR3 spans 14 residues. V was pared by 3 bases and J by 5 bases, with 12 bases between. Germline assignment: CDR1 SNHLY and CDR2 FYNNEI. The CDR3 DNA follows: TGTGCCAGCAGTGAGCGGTTGCGGGGAGATACGCAGTATTTT. The encoded protein is CASSERLRGDTQYF.

This sequence joins TRBV28 and TRBJ2-3; a possible D gene is TRBD2 (7 bases). This CDR3 comprises 14 residues. V shed 10 bases and J shed 6 bases, with 20 bases lying between them. Looked up from germline, CDR1 is MDHEN and CDR2 is SYDVKM. The CDR3 is CATRGRGGADTQYF. For the CDR3, the DNA is TGTGCCACCCGCGGAAGGGGGGGTGCTGATACGCAGTATTTT. The whole variable domain, remainder taken from reference TRBV28 and TRBJ2-3, is DVKVTQSSRYLVKRTGEKVFLECVQDMDHENMFWYRQDPGLGLRLIYFSYDVKMKEKGDIPEGYSVSREKKERFSLILESASTNQTSMYLCATRGRGGADTQYFGPGTRLTVL.

The CDR3 loop is CASSPVAGGTSGEQFF. The CDR3 nucleotides read TGTGCCAGCAGCCCCGTAGCGGGAGGAACTTCTGGTGAGCAGTTCTTC. V is TRBV7-2 and J is TRBJ2-1, with 10 bases matching TRBD2. V trimming: 5 bases; J trimming: 9 bases; junction bases outside the gene matches: 13. This CDR3 contains 16 residues. Germline V gene lookup returns CDR1 SGHTA and CDR2 FQGNSA.

This clone has more than one count but fewer than ten. This sequence joins TRBV7-2 and TRBJ1-2, with TRBD1 identical over 7 bases. The trim removed 5 bases at V and 6 bases at J, leaving 9 bases unmatched. CDR1 and CDR2 (germline): SGHTA, FQGNSA. This CDR3 region has 14 residues. In nucleotides, the CDR3 is TGTGCCAGCAGCCTCCGACAGGGAAGGGATGGCTACACCTTC. Residues: CASSLRQGRDGYTF.

The rearrangement uses TRBV7-8 and TRBJ2-4, with a weak D call TRBD2 (5 bases). Trimming took 5 bases from V and 7 from J, leaving 21 bases between them. The CDR3 spans 16 residues. Germline CDR1 SGHVS, CDR2 FQNEAQ. The CDR3 loop is CASSRGGLDSENIQYF. Here the CDR3 DNA reads TGTGCCAGCAGCCGAGGTGGTTTGGACTCAGAGAACATTCAGTACTTC.

The CDR3 sequence is CASSLVRGSGELFF. The DNA of the CDR3 is TGTGCCAGCAGCTTAGTCAGAGGGTCCGGGGAGCTGTTTTTT. J is TRBJ2-2 and V is TRBV7-9, with TRBD2 as a possible D gene (5 bases). Germline V CDR1 and CDR2: SEHNR, FQNEAQ (reference sequence). CDR3 length: 14 amino acids. Trimming pared 1 base from V and 6 bases from J, leaving 9 bases between.

The chain recombines TRBV11-2 with TRBJ1-3; tentative D call: TRBD1 (6 bases). The CDR3 runs to 18 residues. The germline V and J ends were trimmed by 1 base and 0 bases, with 16 bases remaining between them. Germline-derived CDR1 and CDR2 are SGHAT and FQNNGV. Here the CDR3 DNA reads TGTGCCAGCAGCTTAGTAGGGTGGACAGCTAACTCTGGAAACACCATATATTTT. Its protein is CASSLVGWTANSGNTIYF.

J is TRBJ1-2 and V is TRBV3-1 (or the pseudogene TRBV3-2); tentative D call: TRBD1 (6 bases). V lost 4 bases to trimming and J lost 8 bases, with 23 bases between them. Germline assignment: CDR1 LGHDT and CDR2 YNNKEL (reference sequence). The CDR3 extends over 16 amino acids. DNA for the CDR3: TGTGCCAGCAGCCTCCAGGGTAGGGGGGGCTCGGAGGGCTACACCTTC. Protein sequence: CASSLQGRGGSEGYTF.

As concerns this clone: One junction end disagrees with the germline gene, perhaps due to a read error. J is TRBJ2-1 and V is TRBV7-7; TRBD1 might be the D (6 bases). The CDR3 is made up of 13 amino acids. Germline CDR1 is SSHAT and CDR2 is FNYEAQ (reference sequence). CDR3 DNA: TGTGCTAGCAGCTTACAACAGGGAGATGAGCAGTTCTTC. It specifies CASSLQQGDEQFF. Variable domain in full (rest from reference TRBV7-7 and TRBJ2-1): GAGVSQSPRYKVTKRGQDVTLRCDPISSHATLYWYQQALGQGPEFLTYFNYEAQPDKSGLPSDRFSAERPEGSISTLTIQRTEQRDSAMYRCASSLQQGDEQFFGPGTRLTVL.

V and J are TRBV19 and TRBJ2-2; D might be TRBD1 (6 bases). V dropped 7 bases and J dropped 5 bases, with 17 bases sitting between them. Germline V gene data show CDR1 as LNHDA and CDR2 as SQIVND (reference sequence). The CDR3 loop spans 15 amino acids. CDR3 protein: CASKSDRKSTGELFF. CDR3 DNA: TGTGCCAGTAAGTCGGACAGAAAAAGTACCGGGGAGCTGTTTTTT. Full variable domain (missing parts from reference TRBV19 and TRBJ2-2): DGGITQSPKYLFRKEGQNVTLSCEQNLNHDAMYWYRQDPGQGLRLIYYSQIVNDFQKGDIAEGYSVSREKKESFPLTVTSAQKNPTAFYLCASKSDRKSTGELFFGEGSRLTVL.

Note on this clone: Distinct nucleotide sequences in the sample also encode this CDR3. The chain joins TRBV9 to TRBJ2-2; TRBD2 agrees at 8 bases. Germline CDR1 is SGDLS and CDR2 is YYNGEE. J was trimmed by 3 bases and V by 0 bases; bases with no gene match: 1. This CDR3 spans 15 amino acids. CDR3 sequence reads: CASSVAGGYTGELFF. The CDR3, as DNA: TGTGCCAGCAGCGTAGCGGGGGGGTACACCGGGGAGCTGTTTTTT. Full variable domain (outside the CDR3, taken from reference TRBV9 and TRBJ2-2): DSGVTQTPKHLITATGQRVTLRCSPRSGDLSVYWYQQSLDQGLQFLIQYYNGEERAKGNILERFSAQQFPDLHSELNLSSLELGDSALYFCASSVAGGYTGELFFGEGSRLTVL.

This clone occurred once. The V call is TRBV7-2, the J call TRBJ1-4, with D perhaps TRBD1 (6 bases). The CDR3 consists of 15 residues. The V end was cut by 5 bases, the J end by 1 base, with 11 bases between. In germline, CDR1 is SGHTA, CDR2 FQGNSA. The CDR3 spells CASSTRGGTNEKLFF. Here the CDR3 DNA reads TGTGCCAGCAGCACGAGGGGGGGAACTAATGAAAAACTGTTTTTT.

In this sample, this clone is hyperexpanded. The V call is TRBV4-3, the J call TRBJ1-2; a weak D match, TRBD1 (5 bases). CDR3 length equals 16 residues. Trimming removed 0 bases from V and 4 bases from J, with 15 bases in between. Per germline, CDR1 LGHNA and CDR2 YSLEER. The DNA of the CDR3 is TGCGCCAGCAGCCAAGATTCACAGGTCTGGATCTATGGCTACACCTTC. It codes for CASSQDSQVWIYGYTF.

The J gene is TRBJ1-1, the V gene TRBV18; the match to TRBD1 covers 8 bases. With 2 bases clipped from V and 1 base from J, the junction kept 0 bases outside the gene matches. The CDR3 totals 14 residues. Germline V lookup: CDR1 KGHSH, CDR2 LQKENI. The chain's CDR3 is CASSPGQGNTEAFF. The CDR3 DNA is TGTGCCAGCTCACCAGGACAGGGGAACACTGAAGCTTTCTTT.

As DNA, the CDR3 is TGTGCCAGCAGCTCTAGAACTGGAAACACCATATATTTT. Translated: CASSSRTGNTIYF. V and J are TRBV7-2 and TRBJ1-3; D not resolved. With 4 bases removed from V and 2 bases from J, the gap between germline ends came to 6 bases. CDR1 SGHTA and CDR2 FQGNSA come from the germline V gene. The length of the CDR3 is 13 residues.